This T cell receptor (beta chain) was captured by sequencing in a study of T-cell reconstitution after alpha-beta-depleted transplantation in children (dated by TCRdb to about 2016). Notes on the research overall: T-cell immune reconstitution after TCRalphabeta/CD19-depleted allogeneic hematopoietic cell transplantation in children was quantitatively tracked in the study by means of TCR repertoire profiling.

The library was prepared using PCR. The sample was run on an Illumina HiSeq 2500. To normalize quantification of the TCRbeta repertoire, the TCR libraries were built with molecular barcoding that relied on unique molecular identifiers. The raw public data were reprocessed by TCRdb itself: fastp quality trimming at Q25, MiXCR clonotype calling, in-frame beta chains only. Rows are unified per CDR3 protein, each entry keeping the most common DNA and genes. Present in this sample are 90,000 to 130,000 distinct CDR3 sequences, 10% of which were seen just once. Of the sample, roughly 8% falls within the top ten clones. This clonotype was observed at least ten times. Which antigen it targets is not known. No base quality information exists; no much larger clone differs at one position. The CDR3 covers 15 residues, taking in both the cysteine and the phenylalanine. The retained sequence is limited to the CDR3, 45 bases, with the frame set at the first base. V and J lose 4 bases and 3 bases, and a span of 19 bases separates them. The germline V gene provides CDR1 SQVTM and CDR2 ANQGSEA.

The source is a human donor who donated a stem cell graft to a child with acute lymphoblastic leukemia. Source: PBMCs from the stem cell graft donor, taken from the stem cell graft. The chain is encoded by TRBV29-1 joined to TRBJ2-7; the D gene is possibly TRBD1 or TRBD2, each agreeing over 5 bases. The CDR3 protein: CSVAGTTIPYYEQYF. The bases are TGCAGCGTTGCCGGGACCACCATCCCCTACTACGAGCAGTACTTC.